This T cell receptor (beta chain) was sequenced for a study of blood T cell repertoires in COVID-19. Study details: Acute and convalescent COVID-19 samples came from the United States, Italy and Spain. PBMCs, B-cell-depleted T cells, or T cells provided the cDNA or gDNA that made up the material.

The CDR3 contains 16 residues. The trim removed 4 bases at V and 1 base at J, leaving 7 bases unmatched. Germline V gene data show CDR1 as SGHNT and CDR2 as YYREEE (reference sequence). The authors' processing: Estimation of nucleated cell counts was performed using reference gene primer amplification. This table comes from immunoSEQ multiplex PCR, and its TCRdb copy is limited to in-frame clones, with some not included. V, J and clone size derive from that table, while D and trimming were established from the DNA sequence. The profile shows about 84,000 clones, 75% to 85% of them singletons. This chain uses TRBV5-4 with TRBJ2-7; 11 bases fit TRBD2. Sequenced sample: peripheral blood. This TCR came from a woman aged 80 or older with acute or convalescent COVID-19. Here the CDR3 reads CASSPTSGRVSYEQYF. The CDR3 coding sequence is TGTGCCAGCAGCCCAACTAGCGGGAGAGTGTCCTACGAGCAGTACTTC.